This T cell receptor beta chain was recorded in a study of blood T cell repertoires in COVID-19. Study-level background: Samples representing acute and convalescent COVID-19 were sourced from the United States, Italy and Spain.

This clone has more than one count but fewer than ten. Clones were sequenced by immunoSEQ multiplex PCR, and TCRdb holds only the in-frame ones, with some missing. The sample lists 150,000 to 200,000 clones, 65% to 90% seen once, with roughly 8% in the top ten. Germline assignment: CDR1 SGHTA and CDR2 FQGNSA. The length of the CDR3 is 15 residues. Trimming took 3 bases from V and 3 from J; bases not matched to a gene: 5. The chain combines TRBV7-2 with TRBJ1-2; 9 bases match TRBD1. This clonotype originated in a man aged 60 to 75 with acute or convalescent COVID-19. The sequenced material came from peripheral blood. DNA for the CDR3: TGTGCCAGCAGCTTCGGACAGGGGTGGGACTATGGCTACACCTTC. Translation: CASSFGQGWDYGYTF.